Listed here are 30 T cell receptor beta chains from one sample, sequenced in a study of blood T cell repertoires in COVID-19. TCRdb's table, derived via immunoSEQ multiplex PCR, lists solely in-frame clones and lacks some. The table lists hundreds of thousands of clones, 75% to 90% of them singletons. Sequencing used PBMCs or T cells enriched from blood (not recorded which). The source of these receptors is a man aged 18 to 30 who had recovered from COVID-19.

The chain carries TRBV12-5 and TRBJ2-7; TRBD1 might be the D (5 bases). Trimming shortened V by 2 bases and J by 6 bases, and 17 bases separated the two germline ends. Looked up from germline, CDR1 is LGHNT and CDR2 is FRNRAP. This CDR3 comprises 15 residues. This chain's CDR3 is CASGLNRQGSCEQYF. The CDR3 nucleotides are TGTGCTAGTGGTTTGAACCGGCAGGGTTCTTGCGAGCAGTACTTC.

The chain has TRBV2 and TRBJ2-7, with 9 bases aligning to TRBD2. CDR3 length: 15 amino acids. Germline V gene lookup returns CDR1 SNHLY and CDR2 FYNNEI. J gave up 2 bases and V 6 bases, and 8 bases lay outside the gene matches. This CDR3 is CASRMAGGATYEQYF. The CDR3 DNA sequence: TGTGCCAGCAGGATGGCGGGGGGGGCCACCTACGAGCAGTACTTC.

The rearrangement links TRBV7-9 to TRBJ1-1; D unclear. The CDR3 loop spans 12 amino acids. Germline CDR1 and CDR2: SEHNR and FQNEAQ (reference sequence). Trimming removed 2 bases from V and 6 bases from J, with 7 bases in between. The DNA of the CDR3 is TGTGCCAGCAGCTTATTTGGCTCTGAAGCTTTCTTT. This codes for CASSLFGSEAFF.

The CDR3 DNA reads as TGTGCCAGTAGTATTAGAGATACGCAGTATTTT. This gives the protein CASSIRDTQYF. The chain recombines TRBV19 with TRBJ2-3; D remains ambiguous. There are 11 residues in the CDR3. V was trimmed by 3 bases and J by 5 bases, leaving 3 bases between them. Germline V gene lookup returns CDR1 LNHDA and CDR2 SQIVND (reference sequence).

The chain couples TRBV30 to TRBJ1-1; D is uncertain. Trimming took off 2 bases at V and 0 bases at J, with 13 bases between the two ends. The CDR3 consists of 15 residues. The germline CDR1 and CDR2 sequences are GTSNPN and SVGIG (reference sequence). CDR3 sequence: CAWSPRRLMNTEAFF. The DNA for the CDR3 is TGTGCCTGGAGTCCACGGAGGTTGATGAACACTGAAGCTTTCTTT.

The chain carries TRBV3-1 (or the pseudogene TRBV3-2) and TRBJ1-1; D not certain. Germline-derived CDR1 and CDR2 are LGHDT and YNNKEL (reference sequence). This CDR3 is built from 12 residues. V was cut by 2 bases and J by 3 bases, with 4 bases left in between. Here the CDR3 reads CASSQPYTEAFF. For the CDR3, the DNA is TGTGCCAGCAGCCAACCGTACACTGAAGCTTTCTTT.

On this clone itself: Different DNA sequences within this sample yield the same CDR3. J is TRBJ1-1 and V is TRBV6-5; no reliable D call. CDR1 is MNHEY and CDR2 is SVGAGI in the germline V gene. The V and J ends lost 0 bases and 5 bases respectively, with 7 bases between them. The CDR3 has 13 residues. The CDR3 coding sequence is TGTGCCAGCAGTTACTCGGGAGGGACTGAAGCTTTCTTT. Translating it yields CASSYSGGTEAFF.

The chain carries TRBV7-2 and TRBJ2-5; D perhaps matches TRBD2 (6 bases). The germline V gene encodes CDR1 SGHTA and CDR2 FQGNSA. This CDR3 spans 15 amino acids. V was trimmed by 6 bases and J by 2 bases, leaving 16 bases between them. CDR3 DNA: TGTGCCAGCAGTTATACCGGGACTCAGCAAGAGACCCAGTACTTC. Translated, it gives CASSYTGTQQETQYF.

This rearrangement joins TRBV28 to TRBJ2-5; TRBD1 might be the D (5 bases). The CDR3 is 11 residues long. Germline V CDR1 and CDR2: MDHEN, SYDVKM. V was trimmed by 11 bases and J by 5 bases, leaving 12 bases between them. CDR3 loop: CACNKGETQYF. CDR3 nucleotides: TGTGCCTGCAACAAGGGGGAGACCCAGTACTTC.

CDR3 DNA: TGTGCCAGTAGATGGGCAGCGGATTACAATGAGCAGTTCTTC. Its protein product is CASRWAADYNEQFF. The rearrangement joins TRBV19 to TRBJ2-1, with D possibly TRBD2 on 5 matching bases. Germline V CDR1 and CDR2: LNHDA, SQIVND (reference sequence). The V and J ends lost 6 bases and 4 bases respectively, with 13 bases between them. There are 14 residues in the CDR3.

The V gene is TRBV27, the J gene TRBJ2-1; 9 nucleotides line up with TRBD1. The V segment lost 5 bases and the J segment 4 bases; nucleotides outside the gene matches: 6. The CDR3 has 15 residues. Per the germline V gene, CDR1 is MNHEY and CDR2 is SMNVEV (reference sequence). The CDR3 here is CASSPGTGNYNEQFF. In DNA, the CDR3 is TGTGCCAGCAGTCCCGGGACAGGGAATTACAATGAGCAGTTCTTC.

This rearrangement joins TRBV19 to TRBJ1-2, with TRBD1 identical over 7 bases. CDR1 and CDR2 (germline): LNHDA, SQIVND (reference sequence). The CDR3 loop spans 14 amino acids. V shed 3 bases and J 8 bases; nucleotides not matched to a gene: 9. CDR3 DNA: TGTGCCAGTAGTATCCGACAGGGTGGTGGAGGCTACACCTTC. It translates to CASSIRQGGGGYTF.

J is TRBJ1-1 and V is TRBV11-2, with 9 bases lining up with TRBD1. After removal of 5 bases from V and 4 bases from J, the junction contained 2 bases not matched to a gene. The CDR3 sequence is 13 residues long. In germline, CDR1 is SGHAT, CDR2 FQNNGV. The CDR3 protein is CASSQGQGTEAFF. The CDR3 DNA reads as TGTGCCAGCAGCCAGGGACAGGGCACTGAAGCTTTCTTT.

V and J are TRBV6-2 or TRBV6-3 and TRBJ1-2; D not resolved. V lost 2 bases and J lost 4, with 11 bases in between. Germline loops: CDR1 MNHEY, CDR2 SVGEGT. This CDR3 comprises 14 residues. The CDR3 coding sequence is TGTGCCAGCAGTTACGACGGGGTAGCCTATGGCTACACCTTC. Translation: CASSYDGVAYGYTF.

The chain joins TRBV5-4 to TRBJ2-7; TRBD1 agrees at 8 bases. There are 14 residues in the CDR3. The germline V gene encodes CDR1 SGHNT and CDR2 YYREEE (reference sequence). J was trimmed by 3 bases and V by 2 bases; bases with no gene match: 4. CDR3: CASSLTGTGYEQYF. The CDR3 DNA reads as TGTGCCAGCAGCTTAACCGGGACAGGCTACGAGCAGTACTTC.

CDR3 region: CASSQAVTSAYNEQFF. The CDR3 nucleotides read TGCGCCAGCAGCCAAGCGGTTACTAGCGCTTACAATGAGCAGTTCTTC. The chain links TRBV4-3 to TRBJ2-1; TRBD2 matches at 7 bases. The J segment lost 4 bases and the V segment lost 1 base, leaving 7 bases of the junction unmatched. The CDR3 spans 16 residues. Germline V CDR1 and CDR2: LGHNA, YSLEER.

This chain uses TRBV5-5 with TRBJ1-1; maybe TRBD1 (5 bases). CDR3 length equals 13 residues. The germline V gene encodes CDR1 SGHKS and CDR2 YYEKEE (reference sequence). The V gene lost 5 bases and the J gene lost 1 base, with 9 bases spanning the gap. As DNA, the CDR3 is TGTGCCAGCAGGGCCACAGGGAACACTGAAGCTTTCTTT. Its translation: CASRATGNTEAFF.

This clone was counted once. The chain joins TRBV19 to TRBJ2-1; tentatively, D is TRBD2 (6 bases). The germline V gene encodes CDR1 LNHDA and CDR2 SQIVND (reference sequence). V dropped 3 bases and J dropped 7 bases, with 10 bases sitting between them. The CDR3 has 13 amino acids. CDR3 amino acids: CASSMPGRNEQFF. As DNA, the CDR3 is TGTGCCAGTAGTATGCCGGGGAGGAATGAGCAGTTCTTC.

This clone was recorded only once. The rearrangement uses TRBV9 and TRBJ1-2, with no clear D. CDR3 length: 11 amino acids. Germline CDR1 is SGDLS and CDR2 is YYNGEE. Trimming took 3 bases from V and 4 from J, leaving 4 bases between them. DNA for the CDR3: TGTGCCAGCAGCGCCGGCTATGGCTACACCTTC. Its protein product is CASSAGYGYTF.

The rearrangement joins TRBV5-1 to TRBJ2-3; TRBD1 matches at 8 bases. The CDR3 extends over 15 amino acids. After removal of 5 bases from V and 4 bases from J, the junction contained 9 bases not matched to a gene. Germline CDR1 SGHRS, CDR2 YFSETQ. The CDR3 nucleotides are TGCGCCAGCAGGTTATGGACAGGGCCCGCAGATACGCAGTATTTT. Its translation: CASRLWTGPADTQYF.

This chain links TRBV3-1 (or the pseudogene TRBV3-2) with TRBJ2-1; a weak D match, TRBD2 (5 bases). This CDR3 region has 15 residues. V lost 0 bases to trimming and J lost 7 bases, with 13 bases between them. Germline CDR1 reads LGHDT; CDR2 reads YNNKEL (reference sequence). The CDR3 reads CASSQEFRDRNEQFF. The CDR3 nucleotides are TGTGCCAGCAGCCAAGAGTTTCGGGATCGGAATGAGCAGTTCTTC.

The chain employs TRBV7-3 and TRBJ2-1; the match to TRBD2 covers 9 bases. J gave up 5 bases and V 5 bases, and 13 bases lay outside the gene matches. The CDR3 is 17 residues long. The germline gives CDR1 SGHTA, CDR2 FQGTGA. In nucleotides, the CDR3 is TGTGCCAGCAGCCGGGGGGGTTCGACTAGCGGAGACAATGAGCAGTTCTTC. This gives the protein CASSRGGSTSGDNEQFF.

This clone showed up just a few times. The V gene is TRBV12-3 or TRBV12-4, the J gene TRBJ1-1, with D hard to call. Trimming shortened V by 7 bases and J by 7 bases, and 13 bases separated the two germline ends. The CDR3 totals 12 residues. CDR3 in amino acids: CASTNYGDEAFF. The CDR3 region has the DNA TGTGCCAGCACTAACTACGGAGATGAAGCTTTCTTT.

V gene TRBV27 combines with J gene TRBJ1-1; D uncertain. V lost 4 bases and J lost 6, with 12 bases in between. The CDR3 covers 13 residues. The germline gives CDR1 MNHEY, CDR2 SMNVEV (reference sequence). CDR3 sequence (DNA): TGTGCCAGCAGTTCCGGGATAAGCCCTGAAGCTTTCTTT. Residues: CASSSGISPEAFF.

The sample holds a few counts of this clone. The chain has TRBV6-5 and TRBJ2-3, with no clear D. The V gene's germline CDR1 is MNHEY and CDR2 SVGAGI. Trimming stripped 6 bases from V and 2 bases from J, with 6 bases between. This CDR3 spans 12 amino acids. The CDR3 protein is CASRTTTDTQYF. The CDR3 coding sequence is TGTGCCAGCAGAACTACCACAGATACGCAGTATTTT.

This chain connects TRBV19 to TRBJ1-1; D gene uncertain. Germline V gene lookup returns CDR1 LNHDA and CDR2 SQIVND (reference sequence). The V end lost 7 bases, the J end lost 6 bases, and 18 bases lay between the germline ends. CDR3 length equals 14 residues. CDR3 residues: CASMRASIHPEAFF. The CDR3 nucleotides read TGTGCCAGTATGCGGGCGAGTATCCATCCTGAAGCTTTCTTT.

J is TRBJ1-1 and V is TRBV19, with D unresolved. Per germline, CDR1 LNHDA and CDR2 SQIVND (reference sequence). The CDR3 runs to 15 residues. V was shortened by 7 bases and J by 0 bases, with 15 bases between the two germline ends. The CDR3 nucleotides read TGTGCCAGTAAGCGGACGACCATGATGAACACTGAAGCTTTCTTT. This gives the protein CASKRTTMMNTEAFF.

This clone was observed a few times. This chain uses TRBV7-2 with TRBJ2-1, with a weak D call TRBD1 (6 bases). CDR1 SGHTA and CDR2 FQGNSA come from the germline V gene. The V end lost 5 bases, the J end lost 9 bases, and 14 bases lay between the germline ends. This CDR3 comprises 13 residues. The CDR3 protein is CASSPQGRGEQFF. The CDR3 region has the DNA TGTGCCAGCAGCCCCCAGGGGAGAGGTGAGCAGTTCTTC.

In this sample, this clone turned up once. This chain connects TRBV11-2 to TRBJ1-1; D is unclear. Germline loops: CDR1 SGHAT, CDR2 FQNNGV. The CDR3 runs to 12 residues. V shed 4 bases and J shed 1 base, with 4 bases lying between them. The CDR3 protein is CASSSGNTEAFF. In DNA form, the CDR3 reads TGTGCCAGCAGCTCCGGGAACACTGAAGCTTTCTTT.

This chain links TRBV28 with TRBJ1-6; 10 nucleotides line up with TRBD1. J lost 7 bases, V lost 8 bases, and 5 bases had no gene match. The CDR3 spans 14 residues. Germline-derived CDR1 and CDR2 are MDHEN and SYDVKM. This CDR3 reads CASLDRGSNSPLHF. CDR3 in DNA: TGTGCCAGCCTGGACAGGGGGTCGAATTCACCCCTCCACTTT.